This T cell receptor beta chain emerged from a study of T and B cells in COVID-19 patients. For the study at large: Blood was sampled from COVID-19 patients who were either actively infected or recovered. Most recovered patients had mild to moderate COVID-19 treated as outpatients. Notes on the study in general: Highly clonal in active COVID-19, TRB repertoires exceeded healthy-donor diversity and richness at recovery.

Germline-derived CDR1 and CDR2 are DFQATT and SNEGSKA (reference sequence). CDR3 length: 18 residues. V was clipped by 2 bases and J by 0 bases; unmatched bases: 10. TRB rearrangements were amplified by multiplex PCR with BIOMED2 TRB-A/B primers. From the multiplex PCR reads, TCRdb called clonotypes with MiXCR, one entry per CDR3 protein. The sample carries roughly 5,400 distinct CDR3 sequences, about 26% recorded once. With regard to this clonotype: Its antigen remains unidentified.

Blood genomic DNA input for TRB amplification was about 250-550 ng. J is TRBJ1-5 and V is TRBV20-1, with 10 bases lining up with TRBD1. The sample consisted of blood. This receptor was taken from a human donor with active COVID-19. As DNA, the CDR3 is TGCAGTGCTAGATTCCGGGACAGGGGCCGGAATAGCAATCAGCCCCAGCATTTT. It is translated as CSARFRDRGRNSNQPQHF.